The 30 T cell receptor beta chains below come from one sample, sequenced in a study of shared T cell receptors in the human thymus. This table comes from immunoSEQ multiplex PCR, and its TCRdb copy is limited to in-frame clones, with some not included. The sample shows over 65,000 clones, 90% to 95% of them seen only once. Sequencing input: thymocytes. These receptors were collected from a human donor.

This chain links TRBV4-1 with TRBJ2-7, with D maybe TRBD1 (6 bases). V lost 1 base, J lost 4 bases, and 11 bases lay in between. The CDR3 consists of 14 residues. CDR1 and CDR2 from the germline V gene are MGHRA and YSYEKL. CDR3 region: CASSQGRGGYEQYF. The CDR3 DNA reads TGCGCCAGCAGCCAAGGCAGGGGCGGGTACGAGCAGTACTTC.

This chain links TRBV11-2 with TRBJ1-3; D possibly corresponds to TRBD1 (5 bases). Germline values: CDR1 SGHAT, CDR2 FQNNGV. The length of the CDR3 is 16 residues. V was clipped by 4 bases and J by 8 bases, with 21 bases between them. The CDR3 nucleotides are TGTGCCAGCAGCTGGGACGGAGTATTCCTCGAGGACACCATATATTTT. Its translation is CASSWDGVFLEDTIYF.

The chain employs TRBV11-2 and TRBJ2-3; D possibly corresponds to TRBD2 (5 bases). The CDR3 has 19 residues. Trimming removed 0 bases at V and 0 bases at J, with 19 bases between. The germline V gene encodes CDR1 SGHAT and CDR2 FQNNGV. The CDR3 sequence: CASSLEGVWSPASTDTQYF. CDR3 nucleotide sequence: TGTGCCAGCAGCTTAGAGGGAGTATGGTCCCCCGCTAGCACAGATACGCAGTATTTT.

The chain uses TRBV5-6 and TRBJ1-4, with D maybe TRBD1 (5 bases). With 7 bases removed from V and 12 bases from J, the gap between germline ends came to 25 bases. This CDR3 is 15 amino acids long. Germline CDR1 and CDR2: SGHDT and YYEEEE. CDR3 DNA sequence: TGTGCCAGCCGCGGCCCCGGGACTACGGGTAAAGAACTGTTTTTT. Translated, it gives CASRGPGTTGKELFF.

This rearrangement joins TRBV4-3 to TRBJ1-4; no definite D call. Trimming cost V 0 bases and J 4 bases, with 12 bases left between them. This CDR3 has 16 residues. CDR1 and CDR2 (germline): LGHNA, YSLEER. The CDR3 DNA reads TGCGCCAGCAGCCAAGATTTTAGTGGGATTAATGAAAAACTGTTTTTT. Translating gives CASSQDFSGINEKLFF.

The chain recombines TRBV4-1 with TRBJ1-2; D possibly corresponds to TRBD1 (6 bases). This CDR3 is 16 amino acids long. In germline, CDR1 is MGHRA, CDR2 YSYEKL. Trimming pared 2 bases from V and 5 bases from J, leaving 18 bases between. CDR3 loop: CASSQRGCQGPYGYTF. CDR3 bases: TGCGCCAGCAGCCAAAGAGGATGTCAGGGGCCATATGGCTACACCTTC.

The chain's CDR3 is CASILPGDPRQETQYF. As DNA, the CDR3 is TGTGCCAGCATCCTCCCCGGGGACCCTAGACAAGAGACCCAGTACTTC. This rearrangement joins TRBV7-9 to TRBJ2-5; D possibly uses TRBD1 or TRBD2 (5 bases each). Between the trimmed V and J ends, which lost 7 bases and 2 bases, there was a span of 20 bases. This CDR3 has 16 residues. Germline-derived CDR1 and CDR2 are SEHNR and FQNEAQ (reference sequence).

The rearrangement uses TRBV9 and TRBJ2-5, with no clear D. The CDR3 has 14 amino acids. Trimming removed 5 bases at V and 2 bases at J, with 13 bases between. In germline, CDR1 is SGDLS, CDR2 YYNGEE. The CDR3 spells CASSPTDEQETQYF. In nucleotides, the CDR3 is TGTGCCAGCAGTCCAACTGACGAGCAAGAGACCCAGTACTTC.

V is TRBV6-1 and J is TRBJ1-6, with D perhaps TRBD1 (5 bases). The CDR3 is made up of 11 amino acids. Trimming took off 7 bases at V and 12 bases at J, with 10 bases between the two ends. Germline CDR1 is MNHNS and CDR2 is SASEGT. The CDR3 loop reads CASTTGGPLHF. The CDR3 DNA sequence: TGTGCCAGCACCACGGGGGGACCCCTCCACTTT.

The chain recombines TRBV19 with TRBJ2-1, with 9 nucleotides matching TRBD1. Per the germline V gene, CDR1 is LNHDA and CDR2 is SQIVND (reference sequence). This CDR3 spans 19 amino acids. J gave up 1 base and V 2 bases, and 12 bases lay outside the gene matches. The CDR3 protein is CASSIRTGATSGSYNEQFF. CDR3 nucleotide sequence: TGTGCCAGTAGTATAAGGACAGGGGCTACCTCAGGTTCCTACAATGAGCAGTTCTTC.

The rearrangement uses TRBV28 and TRBJ1-2, with 9 positions matching TRBD1. This CDR3 comprises 17 residues. The J segment lost 0 bases and the V segment lost 2 bases, leaving 7 bases of the junction unmatched. CDR1 MDHEN and CDR2 SYDVKM come from the germline V gene. In DNA, the CDR3 is TGTGCCAGCAGTTTAGAAATCGGGACAGGGTCTAACTATGGCTACACCTTC. It translates to CASSLEIGTGSNYGYTF.

The gene calls are TRBV11-2 and TRBJ2-2; D uncertain. Trimming stripped 5 bases from V and 4 bases from J, with 17 bases between. The CDR3 contains 16 residues. Germline V lookup: CDR1 SGHAT, CDR2 FQNNGV. CDR3 amino acids: CASSPRTVGVTGELFF. CDR3 bases: TGTGCCAGCAGCCCCAGGACCGTCGGAGTCACCGGGGAGCTGTTTTTT.

This clone was counted only a few times. The genes are TRBV20-1 and TRBJ1-2; D is uncertain. Germline CDR1 is DFQATT and CDR2 is SNEGSKA (reference sequence). The CDR3 has 11 amino acids. The CDR3 DNA follows: TGCAGCGAACGGACTTATTATGGCTACACCTTC. Its translation is CSERTYYGYTF.

The chain employs TRBV5-6 and TRBJ2-1; TRBD1 matches 8 bases. The CDR3 contains 16 residues. The V gene end was trimmed by 0 bases and the J gene end by 4 bases; junction bases not matched to a gene: 6. Germline-derived CDR1 and CDR2 are SGHDT and YYEEEE. CDR3 sequence: CASSLVQGAIYNEQFF. The CDR3 DNA sequence: TGTGCCAGCAGCTTGGTGCAGGGGGCAATTTACAATGAGCAGTTCTTC.

The V and J genes are TRBV6-5 and TRBJ2-2, with 7 nucleotides matching TRBD1. This CDR3 comprises 14 residues. With 6 bases clipped from V and 7 bases from J, the junction kept 8 bases outside the gene matches. Per the germline V gene, CDR1 is MNHEY and CDR2 is SVGAGI. The CDR3 loop reads CASSYGQVHGELFF. The CDR3 bases are TGTGCCAGCAGCTACGGACAGGTCCACGGGGAGCTGTTTTTT.

The chain carries TRBV11-2 and TRBJ2-5; TRBD2 aligns across 7 bases. CDR3 length: 13 residues. Germline V lookup: CDR1 SGHAT, CDR2 FQNNGV. V lost 6 bases to trimming and J lost 5 bases; unmatched junction nucleotides: 6. CDR3: CASRGRVVETQYF. The CDR3 DNA follows: TGTGCCAGCAGAGGGAGGGTCGTGGAGACCCAGTACTTC.

This chain connects TRBV7-2 to TRBJ1-1, with TRBD1 as a possible D gene (6 bases). Trimming removed 5 bases from V and 4 bases from J, with 14 bases in between. The CDR3 is 14 amino acids. Germline CDR1 is SGHTA and CDR2 is FQGNSA. The CDR3 sequence is CASSPRQGGTEAFF. The CDR3 DNA is TGTGCCAGCAGCCCGCGTCAAGGGGGCACTGAAGCTTTCTTT.

This clone was seen more than once but under ten times. The chain links TRBV4-3 to TRBJ2-7, with 8 bases identical to TRBD1. This CDR3 comprises 17 residues. With V trimmed by 0 bases and J by 6 bases, 13 bases remained unmatched. Germline V gene lookup returns CDR1 LGHNA and CDR2 YSLEER. The CDR3 loop is CASSQEGIGQGAIEQYF. DNA for the CDR3: TGCGCCAGCAGCCAAGAAGGGATCGGGCAGGGGGCTATCGAGCAGTACTTC.

V usage is TRBV4-1 and J usage is TRBJ2-1; TRBD1 matches 9 bases. The CDR3 has 17 residues. After removal of 0 bases from V and 12 bases from J, the junction contained 15 bases not matched to a gene. Germline assignment: CDR1 MGHRA and CDR2 YSYEKL. CDR3 sequence (DNA): TGCGCCAGCAGCCAAGAAGGGGGGGACAGGGCGATTGATGGGCAGTTCTTC. It specifies CASSQEGGDRAIDGQFF.

Concerning this clone: One junction end does not reproduce the germline sequence, and a read error may be involved. The rearrangement uses TRBV4-2 and TRBJ2-3; a possible D gene is TRBD2 (5 bases). The CDR3 is 15 amino acids. Germline V CDR1 and CDR2: LGHNA, YNFKEQ. The CDR3 nucleotides are TGTGCCACCAGCATCGATAGGGAGAGAATAGATACGCAGTATTTT. Protein: CATSIDRERIDTQYF.

The gene calls are TRBV5-1 and TRBJ1-2; a weak D match, TRBD1 (6 bases). The CDR3 has 15 amino acids. Germline V gives CDR1 SGHRS, CDR2 YFSETQ. Trimming pared 0 bases from V and 4 bases from J, leaving 13 bases between. The CDR3 loop is CASSLVAGEGYGYTF. For the CDR3, the DNA is TGCGCCAGCAGCTTGGTGGCAGGGGAAGGCTATGGCTACACCTTC.

This clone was seen only once. The chain carries TRBV7-7 and TRBJ1-3; TRBD1 might be the D (5 bases). V lost 3 bases, J lost 3 bases, and 21 bases lay in between. Germline lookup yields CDR1 SSHAT and CDR2 FNYEAQ (reference sequence). This CDR3 has 18 amino acids. The CDR3 region is CASSLGDSLKPGGNTIYF. CDR3 DNA: TGTGCCAGCAGCTTGGGAGACAGTCTCAAGCCAGGTGGAAACACCATATATTTT.

The chain employs TRBV15 and TRBJ1-5; 9 bases are shared with TRBD1. CDR1 and CDR2 (germline): LNHNV, YYDKDF (reference sequence). The V gene end was trimmed by 0 bases and the J gene end by 5 bases; junction bases not matched to a gene: 17. The CDR3 is made up of 20 amino acids. The CDR3, as DNA: TGTGCCACCAGCAGAGATCGTCGGGACAGGGAGTCTAATGGGGATCAGCCCCAGCATTTT. As protein: CATSRDRRDRESNGDQPQHF.

The V call is TRBV27, the J call TRBJ1-3; D remains ambiguous. The CDR3 loop spans 15 amino acids. The germline gives CDR1 MNHEY, CDR2 SMNVEV (reference sequence). Trimming stripped 3 bases from V and 0 bases from J, with 9 bases between. The CDR3 DNA is TGTGCCAGCAGTTTGTGTGGCGACTCTGGAAACACCATATATTTT. Its translation is CASSLCGDSGNTIYF.

This sequence joins TRBV15 and TRBJ2-3; 8 positions agree with TRBD2. V lost 1 base to trimming and J lost 0 bases; unmatched junction nucleotides: 3. The CDR3 runs to 16 residues. The germline gives CDR1 LNHNV, CDR2 YYDKDF (reference sequence). The CDR3 loop reads CATSRAGGPSTDTQYF. CDR3 bases: TGTGCCACCAGCAGAGCGGGGGGGCCTAGCACAGATACGCAGTATTTT.

The chain combines TRBV6-4 with TRBJ2-2, with 9 bases lining up with TRBD2. CDR1 and CDR2 (germline): MRHNA, SNTAGT. The V gene end was trimmed by 3 bases and the J gene end by 0 bases; junction bases not matched to a gene: 2. CDR3 size: 16 residues. CDR3 DNA: TGTGCCAGCAGTGAAGGACTAGCGTCGAACACCGGGGAGCTGTTTTTT. Translating it yields CASSEGLASNTGELFF.

The J gene is TRBJ1-2, the V gene TRBV7-2, with D maybe TRBD1 (5 bases). The CDR3 loop spans 15 amino acids. Trimming removed 1 base from V and 1 base from J, with 10 bases in between. Germline V gene sequence: CDR1 SGHTA, CDR2 FQGNSA. CDR3 residues: CASSLGAGNNYGYTF. CDR3 coding DNA: TGTGCCAGCAGCTTAGGGGCAGGGAATAACTATGGCTACACCTTC.

This chain links TRBV4-3 with TRBJ2-6, with D unresolved. This CDR3 is 16 amino acids long. Trimming took 3 bases from V and 1 from J, leaving 10 bases between them. Germline CDR1 is LGHNA and CDR2 is YSLEER. The CDR3 region is CASSQGGISGANVLTF. CDR3 DNA sequence: TGCGCCAGCAGCCAGGGTGGGATTTCTGGGGCCAACGTCCTGACTTTC.

This chain joins TRBV29-1 and TRBJ2-3; 9 positions match TRBD2. This CDR3 has 16 residues. J gave up 2 bases and V 4 bases, and 10 bases lay outside the gene matches. The germline CDR1 and CDR2 sequences are SQVTM and ANQGSEA. The CDR3 nucleotides read TGCAGCGTTGTGGCGGGGGGGCTCCTCAACACAGATACGCAGTATTTT. This encodes CSVVAGGLLNTDTQYF.

The rearrangement links TRBV4-2 to TRBJ2-7; the D gene is possibly TRBD2 (6 bases). CDR1 and CDR2 (germline): LGHNA, YNFKEQ. CDR3 size: 19 residues. Trimming took off 3 bases at V and 0 bases at J, with 24 bases between the two ends. The CDR3 region has the DNA TGTGCCAGCAGCCATCACCAACAGGCGGGCGGGGTTAGCTCCTACGAGCAGTACTTC. Translation gives CASSHHQQAGGVSSYEQYF.